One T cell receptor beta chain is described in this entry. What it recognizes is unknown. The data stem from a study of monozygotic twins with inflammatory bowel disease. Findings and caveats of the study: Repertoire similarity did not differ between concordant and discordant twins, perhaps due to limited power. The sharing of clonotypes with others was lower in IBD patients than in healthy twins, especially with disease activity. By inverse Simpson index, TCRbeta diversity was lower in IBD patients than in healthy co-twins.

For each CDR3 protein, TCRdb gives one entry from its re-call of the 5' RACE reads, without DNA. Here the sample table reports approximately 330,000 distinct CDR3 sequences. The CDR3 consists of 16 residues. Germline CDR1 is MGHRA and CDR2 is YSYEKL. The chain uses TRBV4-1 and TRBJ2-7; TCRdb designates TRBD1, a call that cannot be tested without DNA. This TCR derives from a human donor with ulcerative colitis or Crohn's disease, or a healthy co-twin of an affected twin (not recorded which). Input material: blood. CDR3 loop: CASSHPSGQGKYEQYF.